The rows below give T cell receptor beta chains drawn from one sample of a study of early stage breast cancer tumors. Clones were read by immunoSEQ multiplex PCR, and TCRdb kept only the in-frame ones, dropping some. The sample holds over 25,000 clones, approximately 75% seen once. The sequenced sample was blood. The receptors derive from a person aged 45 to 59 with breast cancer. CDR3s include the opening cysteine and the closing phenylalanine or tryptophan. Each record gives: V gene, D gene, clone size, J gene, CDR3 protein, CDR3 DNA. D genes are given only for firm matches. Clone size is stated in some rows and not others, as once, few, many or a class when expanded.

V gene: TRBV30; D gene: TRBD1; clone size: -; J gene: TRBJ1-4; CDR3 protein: CAWSVPGQAGRLFF; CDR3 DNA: TGTGCCTGGAGTGTTCCGGGACAGGCAGGAAGACTGTTTTTT
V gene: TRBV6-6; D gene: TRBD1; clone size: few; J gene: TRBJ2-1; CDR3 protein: CASTTGAYNEQFF; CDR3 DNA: TGTGCCAGCACGACAGGGGCCTACAATGAGCAGTTCTTC
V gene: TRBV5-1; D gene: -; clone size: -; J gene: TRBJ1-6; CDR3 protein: CASSLGHSGNSPLHF; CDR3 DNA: TGCGCCAGCAGCTTGGGACATTCGGGCAATTCACCCCTCCACTTT
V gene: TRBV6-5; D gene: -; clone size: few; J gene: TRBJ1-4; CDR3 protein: CASRIRGYNEKLFF; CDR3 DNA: TGTGCCAGCAGGATACGAGGGTATAATGAAAAACTGTTTTTT
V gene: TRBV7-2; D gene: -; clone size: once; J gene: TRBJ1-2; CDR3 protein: CASRPGPDYGYTF; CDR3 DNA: TGTGCCAGCAGGCCGGGACCAGATTATGGCTACACCTTC
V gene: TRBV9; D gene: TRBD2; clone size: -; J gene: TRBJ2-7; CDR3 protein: CASSAHGTPQPGLAGLQYF; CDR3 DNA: TGTGCCAGCAGCGCCCACGGGACACCCCAGCCGGGACTAGCGGGATTACAGTACTTC
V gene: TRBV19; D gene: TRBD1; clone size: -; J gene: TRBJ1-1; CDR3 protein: CASSIDNRGYTEAFF; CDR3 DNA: TGTGCCAGTAGTATAGATAACAGGGGTTACACTGAAGCTTTCTTT
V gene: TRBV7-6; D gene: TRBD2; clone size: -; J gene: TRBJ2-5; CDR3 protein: CASSLTSGRVGETQYF; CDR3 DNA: TGTGCCAGCAGCTTAACTAGCGGGAGGGTGGGAGAGACCCAGTACTTC
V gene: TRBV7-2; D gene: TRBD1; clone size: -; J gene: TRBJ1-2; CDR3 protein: CASSFQGAGYGYTF; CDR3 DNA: TGTGCCAGCAGCTTCCAGGGGGCCGGCTATGGCTACACCTTC
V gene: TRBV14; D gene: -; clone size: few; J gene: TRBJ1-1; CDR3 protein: CASSQFSGTEAFF; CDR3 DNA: TGTGCCAGCAGCCAATTCTCCGGGACTGAAGCTTTCTTT
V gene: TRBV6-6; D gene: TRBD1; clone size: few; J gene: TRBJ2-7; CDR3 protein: CASSYKVDRGGEQYF; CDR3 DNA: TGTGCCAGCAGTTACAAAGTGGACAGGGGGGGCGAGCAGTACTTC
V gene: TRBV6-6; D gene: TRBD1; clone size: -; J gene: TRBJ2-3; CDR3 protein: CASSRIDRGGLDTQYF; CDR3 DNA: TGTGCCAGCAGTCGAATCGACAGGGGTGGATTGGATACGCAGTATTTT
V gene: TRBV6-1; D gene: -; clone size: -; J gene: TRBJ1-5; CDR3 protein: CASSEVLNQPQHF; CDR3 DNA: TGTGCCAGCAGTGAAGTTTTGAATCAGCCCCAGCATTTT
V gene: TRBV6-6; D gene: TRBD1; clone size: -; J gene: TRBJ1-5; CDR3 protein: CASSSGDRGSNQPQHF; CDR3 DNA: TGTGCCAGCAGTTCCGGAGACAGGGGGAGCAATCAGCCCCAGCATTTT
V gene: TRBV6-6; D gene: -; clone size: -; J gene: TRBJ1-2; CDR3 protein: CASSYRDNYGYTF; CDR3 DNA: TGTGCCAGCAGTTACCGGGACAACTATGGCTACACCTTC
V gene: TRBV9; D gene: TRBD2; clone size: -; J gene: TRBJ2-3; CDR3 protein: CASSSRLAGLGTDTQYF; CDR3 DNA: TGTGCCAGCAGCTCCCGACTAGCGGGCCTGGGTACAGATACGCAGTATTTT
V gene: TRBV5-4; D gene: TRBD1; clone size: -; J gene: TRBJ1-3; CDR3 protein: CASSPPGQGANSGNTIYF; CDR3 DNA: TGTGCCAGCAGCCCACCGGGACAGGGGGCGAACTCTGGAAACACCATATATTTT
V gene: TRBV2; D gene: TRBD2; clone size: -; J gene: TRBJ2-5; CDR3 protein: CASSVASGSKKTQYF; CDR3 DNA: TGTGCCAGCAGTGTCGCTAGCGGGAGTAAAAAGACCCAGTACTTC
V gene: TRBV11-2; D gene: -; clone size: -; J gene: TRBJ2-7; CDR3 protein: CASSFSTFYEQYF; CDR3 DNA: TGTGCCAGCAGCTTTTCTACTTTCTACGAGCAGTACTTC
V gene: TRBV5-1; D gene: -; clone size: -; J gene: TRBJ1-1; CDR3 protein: CASSLGPPMNTEAFF; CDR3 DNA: TGCGCCAGCAGCTTGGGGCCTCCTATGAACACTGAAGCTTTCTTT
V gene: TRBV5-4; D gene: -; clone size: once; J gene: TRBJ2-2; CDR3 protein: CASSHGLLNTGELFF; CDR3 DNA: TGTGCCAGCAGCCATGGACTCCTGAACACCGGGGAGCTGTTTTTT
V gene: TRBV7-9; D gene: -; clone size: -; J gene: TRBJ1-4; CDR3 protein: CASSFQNANEKLFF; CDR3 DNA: TGTGCCAGCAGCTTCCAGAACGCTAATGAAAAACTGTTTTTT
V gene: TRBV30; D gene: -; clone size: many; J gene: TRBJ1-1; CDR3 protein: CAWRVTENTEAFF; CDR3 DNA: TGTGCCTGGAGGGTGACAGAGAACACTGAAGCTTTCTTT
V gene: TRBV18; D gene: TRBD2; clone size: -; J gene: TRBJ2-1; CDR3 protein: CASSRGLAGGLGSNEQFF; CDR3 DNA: TGTGCCAGCTCACGAGGACTAGCGGGAGGACTGGGTAGCAATGAGCAGTTCTTC
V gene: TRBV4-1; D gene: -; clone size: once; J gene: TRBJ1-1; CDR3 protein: CASSQEQQWGTEAFF; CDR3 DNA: TGCGCCAGCAGCCAAGAGCAACAATGGGGCACTGAAGCTTTCTTT
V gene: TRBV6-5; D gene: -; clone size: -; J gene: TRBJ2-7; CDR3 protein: CASTPKAFGFYEQYF; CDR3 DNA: TGTGCCAGCACCCCGAAGGCCTTTGGATTTTACGAGCAGTACTTC
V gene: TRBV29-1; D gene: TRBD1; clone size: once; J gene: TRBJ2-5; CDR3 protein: CSVRTGDQTQYF; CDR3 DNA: TGCAGCGTTCGCACAGGGGATCAGACCCAGTACTTC
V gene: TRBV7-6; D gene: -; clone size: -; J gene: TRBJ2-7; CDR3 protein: CASSLQRYSYEQYF; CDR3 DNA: TGTGCCAGCAGCTTACAGCGGTACTCCTACGAGCAGTACTTC
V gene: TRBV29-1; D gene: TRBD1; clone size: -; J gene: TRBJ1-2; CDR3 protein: CSVLGQEWAMVDGYTF; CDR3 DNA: TGCAGCGTGTTGGGACAGGAGTGGGCTATGGTAGATGGCTACACCTTC
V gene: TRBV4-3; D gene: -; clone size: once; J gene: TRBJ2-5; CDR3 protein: CASSQDKGDKVLGQETQYF; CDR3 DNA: TGCGCCAGCAGCCAAGATAAAGGGGATAAGGTCCTGGGGCAAGAGACCCAGTACTTC
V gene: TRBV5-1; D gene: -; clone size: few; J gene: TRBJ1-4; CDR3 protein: CASSLGRGGGKLFF; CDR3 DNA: TGCGCCAGCAGCTTAGGCAGGGGTGGAGGAAAACTGTTTTTT
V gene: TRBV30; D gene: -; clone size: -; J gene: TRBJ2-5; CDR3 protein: CAWSVELQETQYF; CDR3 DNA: TGTGCCTGGAGTGTGGAGTTGCAAGAGACCCAGTACTTC
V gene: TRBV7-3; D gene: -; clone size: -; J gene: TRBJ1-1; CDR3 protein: CASSRGSTGTEAFF; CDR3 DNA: TGTGCCAGCAGCAGGGGGAGTACGGGCACTGAAGCTTTCTTT
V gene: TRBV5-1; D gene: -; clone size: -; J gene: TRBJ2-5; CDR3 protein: CASSDNVQETQYF; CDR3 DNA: TGCGCCAGCAGCGACAACGTCCAAGAGACCCAGTACTTC
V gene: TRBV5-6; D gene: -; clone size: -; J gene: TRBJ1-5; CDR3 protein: CASSLGRQNQPQHF; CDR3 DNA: TGTGCCAGCAGCTTGGGACGTCAAAATCAGCCCCAGCATTTT
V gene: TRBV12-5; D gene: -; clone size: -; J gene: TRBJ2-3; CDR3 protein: CASGLPTVWTTDTQYF; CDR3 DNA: TGTGCTAGTGGTTTGCCGACAGTCTGGACCACAGATACGCAGTATTTT
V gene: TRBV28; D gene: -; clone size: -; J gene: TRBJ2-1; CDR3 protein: CASSPMSGNYYNEQFF; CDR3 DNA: TGTGCCAGCAGTCCGATGAGCGGCAACTACTACAATGAGCAGTTCTTC
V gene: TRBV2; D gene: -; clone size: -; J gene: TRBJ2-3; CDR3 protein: CASSEMQAVDTQYF; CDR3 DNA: TGTGCCAGCAGTGAAATGCAGGCCGTTGATACGCAGTATTTT
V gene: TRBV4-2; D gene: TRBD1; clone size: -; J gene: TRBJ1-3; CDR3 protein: CASSQVTGGFGGNTIYF; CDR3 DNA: TGTGCCAGCAGCCAAGTAACAGGGGGCTTTGGTGGAAACACCATATATTTT
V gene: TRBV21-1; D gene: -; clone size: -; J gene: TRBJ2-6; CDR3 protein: CASSNRLGQAAPSGANVLTF; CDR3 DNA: TGTGCCAGCAGCAACAGACTGGGACAGGCGGCCCCCTCTGGGGCCAACGTCCTGACTTTC
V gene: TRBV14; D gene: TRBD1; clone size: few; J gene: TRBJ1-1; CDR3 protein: CASGTALTEAFF; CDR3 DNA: TGTGCCAGCGGGACAGCCTTGACTGAAGCTTTCTTT